This is a list of T cell receptor beta chains from one sample in a study of cytomegalovirus exposure and HLA in healthy donors. Some clones are missing from TCRdb's copy, which holds only in-frame ones; the method was immunoSEQ multiplex PCR. The sample totals fewer than 70,000 clones; its top ten clones hold 3.6%. The sample comprised PBMCs. The receptors stem from a young woman in good health and CMV-seronegative. The CDR3 runs from the conserved cysteine through the conserved F or W. D genes are given only for firm matches. Some rows have no size entry. The others give once, few or many, or a class for an expanded clone.

CASSLASGSEQYF	TGTGCCAGCAGTTTGGCTAGCGGGAGCGAGCAGTACTTC	TRBD2	TRBV27	TRBJ2-7	-
CASSQDSYQPQHF	TGTGCCAGCAGCCAGGACAGCTATCAGCCCCAGCATTTT	-	TRBV6-5	TRBJ1-5	-
CASSSGQPNTEAFF	TGCGCCAGCAGCTCGGGACAGCCGAACACTGAAGCTTTCTTT	TRBD1	TRBV5-1	TRBJ1-1	-
CASSHQDEQYF	TGTGCCAGCAGCCATCAGGACGAGCAGTACTTC	-	TRBV7-9	TRBJ2-7	-
CASSQLAGDTDTQYF	TGTGCCAGCAGCCAACTAGCGGGCGACACAGATACGCAGTATTTT	TRBD2	TRBV7-9	TRBJ2-3	-
CASSRGQGASEQYF	TGTGCCAGCAGCCGGGGACAGGGAGCCTCCGAGCAGTACTTC	TRBD1	TRBV7-9	TRBJ2-7	-
CASSPTGTTGYTF	TGTGCCAGCAGCCCCACAGGGACAACGGGCTACACCTTC	-	TRBV7-2	TRBJ1-2	-
CASSHAREGYTF	TGTGCCAGCAGTCACGCGAGGGAGGGCTACACCTTC	-	TRBV6-5	TRBJ1-2	-
CASSWTSGSYEQYF	TGTGCCAGCAGTTGGACTAGCGGGAGTTACGAGCAGTACTTC	TRBD2	TRBV6-5	TRBJ2-7	-
CSATVVDSPDNEQFF	TGCAGCGCCACAGTGGTGGACAGCCCAGACAATGAGCAGTTCTTC	-	TRBV29-1	TRBJ2-1	-
CASGADAMTSNEQFF	TGTGCCAGTGGGGCGGACGCAATGACCTCCAATGAGCAGTTCTTC	-	TRBV2	TRBJ2-1	-
CASSYRQDRGEQYF	TGTGCCAGCAGTTACCGCCAGGACAGGGGAGAGCAGTACTTC	TRBD1	TRBV6-5	TRBJ2-7	-
CASSQGAGVTNTEAFF	TGTGCCAGCAGCCAAGGTGCGGGGGTGACAAACACTGAAGCTTTCTTT	-	TRBV4-2	TRBJ1-1	-
CASSQPVEGRKTQYF	TGCGCCAGCAGCCAACCGGTAGAGGGTAGGAAGACCCAGTACTTC	-	TRBV4-1	TRBJ2-5	-
CASSFRDRDVNYEQYF	TGTGCCAGCAGCTTTAGGGACAGGGACGTCAACTACGAGCAGTACTTC	TRBD1	TRBV11-2	TRBJ2-7	-
CASSQEGDRGNYGYTF	TGTGCCAGCAGCCAAGAAGGGGATAGGGGTAACTATGGCTACACCTTC	-	TRBV4-2	TRBJ1-2	-
CASSVDQGTIYGYTF	TGTGCCAGCAGCGTAGATCAGGGGACTATCTATGGCTACACCTTC	-	TRBV9	TRBJ1-2	-
CASSRTGEDGYTF	TGTGCCAGCTCTCGGACAGGGGAGGATGGCTACACCTTC	TRBD1	TRBV18	TRBJ1-2	-
CASSMRWRGRPETQYF	TGTGCCAGTAGTATGAGGTGGCGGGGGCGCCCCGAGACCCAGTACTTC	-	TRBV19	TRBJ2-5	-
CASFGTGVLNYGYTF	TGTGCCAGTTTCGGGACAGGCGTTTTAAACTATGGCTACACCTTC	TRBD1	TRBV27	TRBJ1-2	-
CASSQMGRAALYGYTF	TGCGCCAGCAGCCAAATGGGCAGGGCGGCGCTCTATGGCTACACCTTC	-	TRBV4-1	TRBJ1-2	-
CASISGGSAGYTF	TGTGCCAGCATCTCAGGGGGATCAGCTGGCTACACCTTC	TRBD1	TRBV7-9	TRBJ1-2	-
CASSVGHYGYTF	TGTGCCAGCAGTGTTGGGCACTATGGCTACACCTTC	-	TRBV25-1	TRBJ1-2	-
CASSEGDRYGYTF	TGTGCCAGCAGCGAAGGGGACAGATATGGCTACACCTTC	TRBD1	TRBV14	TRBJ1-2	medium-sized
CASSQVGSSSYNSPLHF	TGCGCCAGCAGCCAAGTGGGCAGTAGCTCCTATAATTCACCCCTCCACTTT	-	TRBV4-1	TRBJ1-6	-
CSGSGGALGTEAFF	TGCAGCGGGTCCGGGGGGGCTTTGGGCACTGAAGCTTTCTTT	-	TRBV29-1	TRBJ1-1	-
CASSPPKTSPSEQFF	TGTGCCAGCTCACCACCGAAGACAAGCCCTTCAGAGCAGTTCTTC	-	TRBV18	TRBJ2-1	-
CAWSKSRREGQETQYF	TGTGCCTGGAGCAAAAGCCGGCGGGAGGGCCAAGAGACCCAGTACTTC	TRBD2	TRBV30	TRBJ2-5	-
CASSEPTPGLDNEQFF	TGTGCCAGCAGTGAACCGACCCCGGGACTTGACAATGAGCAGTTCTTC	-	TRBV25-1	TRBJ2-1	-
CASSGQDSGANVLTF	TGTGCCAGCTCGGGACAGGACTCTGGGGCCAACGTCCTGACTTTC	TRBD1	TRBV18	TRBJ2-6	-